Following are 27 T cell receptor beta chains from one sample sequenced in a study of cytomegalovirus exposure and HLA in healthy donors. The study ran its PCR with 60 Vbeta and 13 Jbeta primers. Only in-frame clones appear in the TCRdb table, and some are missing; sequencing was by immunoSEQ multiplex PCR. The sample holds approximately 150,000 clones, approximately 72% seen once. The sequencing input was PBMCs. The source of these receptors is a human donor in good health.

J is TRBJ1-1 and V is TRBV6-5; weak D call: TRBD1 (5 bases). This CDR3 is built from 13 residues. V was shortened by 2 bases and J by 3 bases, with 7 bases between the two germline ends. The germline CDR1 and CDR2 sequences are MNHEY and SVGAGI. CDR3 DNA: TGTGCCAGCAGTTACGGACACCACACTGAAGCTTTCTTT. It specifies CASSYGHHTEAFF.

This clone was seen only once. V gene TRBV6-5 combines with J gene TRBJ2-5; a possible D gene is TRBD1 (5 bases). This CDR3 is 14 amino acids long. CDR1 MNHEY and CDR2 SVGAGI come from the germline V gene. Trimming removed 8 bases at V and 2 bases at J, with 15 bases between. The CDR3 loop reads CASEERRTQETQYF. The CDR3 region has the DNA TGTGCCAGCGAGGAACGAAGGACACAAGAGACCCAGTACTTC.

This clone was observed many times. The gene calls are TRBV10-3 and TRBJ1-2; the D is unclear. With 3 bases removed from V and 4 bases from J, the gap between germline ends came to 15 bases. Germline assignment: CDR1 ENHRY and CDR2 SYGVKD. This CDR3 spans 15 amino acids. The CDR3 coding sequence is TGTGCCATCAGTGACTCTAGGTCAAAAGGCTATGGCTACACCTTC. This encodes CAISDSRSKGYGYTF.

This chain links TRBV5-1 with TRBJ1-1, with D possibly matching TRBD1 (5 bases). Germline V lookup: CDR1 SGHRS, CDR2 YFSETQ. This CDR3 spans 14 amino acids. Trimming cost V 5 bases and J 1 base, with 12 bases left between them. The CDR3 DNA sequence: TGCGCCAGCAGTTCAGGGAGGGGGAACACTGAAGCTTTCTTT. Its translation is CASSSGRGNTEAFF.

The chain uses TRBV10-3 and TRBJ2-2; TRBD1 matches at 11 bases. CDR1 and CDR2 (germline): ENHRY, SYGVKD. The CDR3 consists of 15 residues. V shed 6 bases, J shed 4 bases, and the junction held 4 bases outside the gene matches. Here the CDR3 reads CAIRLGQGVTGELFF. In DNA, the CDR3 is TGTGCCATCAGATTGGGACAGGGGGTCACCGGGGAGCTGTTTTTT.

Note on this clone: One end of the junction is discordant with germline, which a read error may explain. The CDR3 sequence: CSSSVLQETQYF. The CDR3, as DNA: TGTTCCAGCAGCGTATTACAAGAGACCCAGTACTTC. The J gene is TRBJ2-5, the V gene TRBV7-9; D unresolved. Germline assignment: CDR1 SEHNR and CDR2 FQNEAQ (reference sequence). This CDR3 has 12 residues. Full variable domain (rest looked up from reference TRBV7-9 and TRBJ2-5): DTGVSQNPRHKITKRGQNVTFRCDPISEHNRLYWYRQTLGQGPEFLTYFQNEAQLEKSRLLSDRFSAERPKGSFSTLEIQRTEQGDSAMYLCSSSVLQETQYFGPGTRLLVL.

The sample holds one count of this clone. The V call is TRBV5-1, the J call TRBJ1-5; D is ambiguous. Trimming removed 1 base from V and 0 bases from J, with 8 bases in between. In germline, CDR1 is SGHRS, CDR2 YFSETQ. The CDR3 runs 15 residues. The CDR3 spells CASSLTGNSNQPQHF. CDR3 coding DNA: TGCGCCAGCAGCTTGACGGGGAATAGCAATCAGCCCCAGCATTTT.

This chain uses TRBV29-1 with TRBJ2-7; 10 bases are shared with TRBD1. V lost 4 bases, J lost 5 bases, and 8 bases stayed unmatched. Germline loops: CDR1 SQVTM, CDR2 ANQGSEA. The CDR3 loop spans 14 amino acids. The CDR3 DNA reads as TGCAGCGTTGTTCCCGTGGACAGGGGGGACGAGCAGTACTTC. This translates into CSVVPVDRGDEQYF.

Written as DNA, the CDR3 is TGCGCCAGCAGCCCTTCCTTAAATTCCTACGAGCAGTACTTC. Protein product: CASSPSLNSYEQYF. V and J are TRBV5-1 and TRBJ2-7, with D unclear. Germline CDR1 and CDR2: SGHRS and YFSETQ. Trimming took 4 bases from V and 1 from J, leaving 12 bases between them. The CDR3 contains 14 residues.

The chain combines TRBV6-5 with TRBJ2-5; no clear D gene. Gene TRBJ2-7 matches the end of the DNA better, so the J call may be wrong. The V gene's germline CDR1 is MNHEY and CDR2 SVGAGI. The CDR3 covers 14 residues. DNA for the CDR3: TGTGCCAGCAGTTATGCTCCAGGCAGTTACGAGCAGTACTTC. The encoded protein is CASSYAPGSYEQYF.

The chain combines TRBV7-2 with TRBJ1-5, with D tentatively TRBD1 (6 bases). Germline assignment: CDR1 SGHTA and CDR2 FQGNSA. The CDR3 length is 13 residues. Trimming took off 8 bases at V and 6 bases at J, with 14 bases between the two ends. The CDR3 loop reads CASRYREGQPQHF. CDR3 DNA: TGTGCCAGCCGCTACAGGGAGGGTCAGCCCCAGCATTTT.

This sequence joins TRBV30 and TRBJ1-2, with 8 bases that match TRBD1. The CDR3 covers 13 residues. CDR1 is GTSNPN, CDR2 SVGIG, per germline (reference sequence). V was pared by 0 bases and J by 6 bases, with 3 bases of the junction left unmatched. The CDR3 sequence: CAWSVDREHGYTF. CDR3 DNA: TGTGCCTGGAGTGTGGACAGGGAACATGGCTACACCTTC.

Here the CDR3 reads CASGPPEGAEDGYTF. The CDR3 nucleotides are TGTGCTAGTGGTCCACCTGAGGGGGCTGAGGATGGCTACACCTTC. The V and J genes are TRBV12-5 and TRBJ1-2; 7 nucleotides align to TRBD1. J gave up 6 bases and V 5 bases, and 12 bases lay outside the gene matches. Germline CDR1 is LGHNT and CDR2 is FRNRAP. The CDR3 runs 15 residues.

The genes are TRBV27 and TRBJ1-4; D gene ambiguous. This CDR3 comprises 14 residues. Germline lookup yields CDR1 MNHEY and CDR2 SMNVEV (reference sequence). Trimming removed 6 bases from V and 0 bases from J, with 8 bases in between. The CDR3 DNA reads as TGTGCCAGCAGGTTCAAGCCAACTAATGAAAAACTGTTTTTT. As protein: CASRFKPTNEKLFF. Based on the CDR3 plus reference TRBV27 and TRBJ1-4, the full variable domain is EAQVTQNPRYLITVTGKKLTVTCSQNMNHEYMSWYRQDPGLGLRQIYYSMNVEVTDKGDVPEGYKVSRKEKRNFPLILESPSPNQTSLYFCASRFKPTNEKLFFGSGTQLSVL.

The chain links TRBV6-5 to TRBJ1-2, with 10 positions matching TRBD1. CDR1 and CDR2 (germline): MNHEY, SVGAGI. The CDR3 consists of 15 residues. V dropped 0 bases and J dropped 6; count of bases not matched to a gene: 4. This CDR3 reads CASSYSGTGANGYTF. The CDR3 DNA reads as TGTGCCAGCAGTTACTCCGGGACAGGGGCTAATGGCTACACCTTC.

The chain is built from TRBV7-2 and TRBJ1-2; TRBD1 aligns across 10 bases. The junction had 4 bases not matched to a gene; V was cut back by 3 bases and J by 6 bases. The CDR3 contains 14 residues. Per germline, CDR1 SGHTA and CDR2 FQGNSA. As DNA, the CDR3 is TGTGCCAGCAGCTTGGGACAGGGGTTCGATGGCTACACCTTC. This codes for CASSLGQGFDGYTF.

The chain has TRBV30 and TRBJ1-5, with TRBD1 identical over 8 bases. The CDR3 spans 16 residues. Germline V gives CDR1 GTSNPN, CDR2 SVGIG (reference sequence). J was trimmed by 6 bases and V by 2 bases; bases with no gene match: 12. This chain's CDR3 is CAWSLRGQGIAQPQHF. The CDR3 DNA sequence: TGTGCCTGGAGTCTCCGCGGACAGGGTATTGCTCAGCCCCAGCATTTT.

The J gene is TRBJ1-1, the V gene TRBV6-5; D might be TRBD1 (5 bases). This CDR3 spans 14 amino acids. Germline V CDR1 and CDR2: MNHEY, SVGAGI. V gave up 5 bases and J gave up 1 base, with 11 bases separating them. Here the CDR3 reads CASSRGTENTEAFF. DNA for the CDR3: TGTGCCAGCAGTCGAGGGACTGAGAACACTGAAGCTTTCTTT.

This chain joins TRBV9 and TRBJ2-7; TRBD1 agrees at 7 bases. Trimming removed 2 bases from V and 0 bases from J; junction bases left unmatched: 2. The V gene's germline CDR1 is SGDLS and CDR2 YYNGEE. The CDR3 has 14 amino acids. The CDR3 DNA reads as TGTGCCAGCAGCGTGGGACAGTTCTCCTACGAGCAGTACTTC. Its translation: CASSVGQFSYEQYF.

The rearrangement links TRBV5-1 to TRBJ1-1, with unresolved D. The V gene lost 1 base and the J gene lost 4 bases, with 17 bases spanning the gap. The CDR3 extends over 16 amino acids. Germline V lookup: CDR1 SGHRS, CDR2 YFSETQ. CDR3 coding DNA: TGCGCCAGCAGCTTGTCGGGCGTTCTACGGGGCACTGAAGCTTTCTTT. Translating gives CASSLSGVLRGTEAFF.

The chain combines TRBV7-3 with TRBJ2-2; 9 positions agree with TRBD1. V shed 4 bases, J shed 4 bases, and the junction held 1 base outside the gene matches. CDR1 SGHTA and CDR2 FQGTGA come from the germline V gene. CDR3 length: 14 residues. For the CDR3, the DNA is TGTGCCAGCAGCTCGACAGGGGGCACCGGGGAGCTGTTTTTT. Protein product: CASSSTGGTGELFF.

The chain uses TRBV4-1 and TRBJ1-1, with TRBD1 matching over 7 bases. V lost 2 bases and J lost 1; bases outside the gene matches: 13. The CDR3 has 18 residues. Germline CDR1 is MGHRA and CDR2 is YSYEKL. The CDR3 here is CASSQQKRQGRGNTEAFF. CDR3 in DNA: TGCGCCAGCAGCCAACAAAAGAGACAGGGACGGGGGAACACTGAAGCTTTCTTT.

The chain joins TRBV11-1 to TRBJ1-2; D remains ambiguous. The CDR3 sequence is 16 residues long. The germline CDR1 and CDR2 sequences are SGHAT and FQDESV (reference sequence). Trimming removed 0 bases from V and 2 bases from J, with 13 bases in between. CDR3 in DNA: TGTGCCAGCAGCTTAGCCCCCGACACCCGAAACTATGGCTACACCTTC. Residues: CASSLAPDTRNYGYTF.

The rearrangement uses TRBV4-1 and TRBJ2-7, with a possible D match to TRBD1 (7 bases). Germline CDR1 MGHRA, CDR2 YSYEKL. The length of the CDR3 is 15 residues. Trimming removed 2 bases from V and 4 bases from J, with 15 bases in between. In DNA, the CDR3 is TGCGCCAGCAGCCAACTCGGCCAGGGGGGTTACGAGCAGTACTTC. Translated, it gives CASSQLGQGGYEQYF.

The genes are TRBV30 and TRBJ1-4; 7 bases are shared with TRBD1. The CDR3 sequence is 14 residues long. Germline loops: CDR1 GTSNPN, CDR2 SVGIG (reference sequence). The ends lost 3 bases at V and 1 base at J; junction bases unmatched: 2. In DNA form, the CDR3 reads TGTGCCTGGAGGAACAGGGGAACTAATGAAAAACTGTTTTTT. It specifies CAWRNRGTNEKLFF. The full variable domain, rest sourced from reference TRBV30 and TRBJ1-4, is SQTIHQWPATLVQPVGSPLSLECTVEGTSNPNLYWYRQAAGRGLQLLFYSVGIGQISSEVPQNLSASRPQDRQFILSSKKLLLSDSGFYLCAWRNRGTNEKLFFGSGTQLSVL.

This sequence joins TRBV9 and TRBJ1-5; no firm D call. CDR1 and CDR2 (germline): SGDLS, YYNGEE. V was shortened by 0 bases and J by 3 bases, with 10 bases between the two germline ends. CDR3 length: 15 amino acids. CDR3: CASSVAGRFNQPQHF. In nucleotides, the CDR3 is TGTGCCAGCAGCGTAGCCGGCAGGTTCAATCAGCCCCAGCATTTT.

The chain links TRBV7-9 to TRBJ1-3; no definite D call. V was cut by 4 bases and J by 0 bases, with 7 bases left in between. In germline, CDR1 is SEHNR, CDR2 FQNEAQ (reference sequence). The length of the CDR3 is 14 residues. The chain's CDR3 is CASSSPSSGNTIYF. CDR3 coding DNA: TGTGCCAGCAGCTCCCCCTCCTCTGGAAACACCATATATTTT. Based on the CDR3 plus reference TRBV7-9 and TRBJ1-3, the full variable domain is DTGVSQNPRHKITKRGQNVTFRCDPISEHNRLYWYRQTLGQGPEFLTYFQNEAQLEKSRLLSDRFSAERPKGSFSTLEIQRTEQGDSAMYLCASSSPSSGNTIYFGEGSWLTVV.